These T cell receptor beta chains were read from a single sample in a study of cytomegalovirus exposure and HLA in healthy donors. Produced via immunoSEQ multiplex PCR; TCRdb's table is partial and in-frame only. The table shows 150,000 to 200,000 clones, with approximately 78% occurring only once. Sequenced input: PBMCs. Every receptor here comes from a girl aged 2 to 10 in good health and CMV-seropositive. Both conserved end residues are part of each CDR3. The order of the fields is D gene, V gene, clone size, J gene, CDR3 DNA, CDR3 protein. D genes are given only for firm matches. Rows give clone size only sometimes, using once, few, many, or a class for an expanded clone.

D: TRBD2; V: TRBV7-3; size: -; J: TRBJ2-3; DNA: TGTGCCAGCAGCCCCACGGGAGGCCGGGGAGATACGCAGTATTTT; CDR3: CASSPTGGRGDTQYF
D: -; V: TRBV6-1; size: -; J: TRBJ1-5; DNA: TGTGCCAGCAGGCGGGGGTATGGAAATCAGCCCCAGCATTTT; CDR3: CASRRGYGNQPQHF
D: TRBD1; V: TRBV15; size: -; J: TRBJ2-3; DNA: TGTGCCACCAGCAGAGATTCGCGGACAGGGGGCGGAACAGATACGCAGTATTTT; CDR3: CATSRDSRTGGGTDTQYF
D: TRBD2; V: TRBV7-9; size: few; J: TRBJ2-7; DNA: TGTGCCAGCAGCCCTCCCCCGACTAGCGGGAAGCCAAACGAGCAGTACTTC; CDR3: CASSPPPTSGKPNEQYF
D: -; V: TRBV5-1; size: -; J: TRBJ2-1; DNA: TGCGCCAGCAAACAATTGGGCACAACCTACAATGAGCAGTTCTTC; CDR3: CASKQLGTTYNEQFF
D: TRBD1; V: TRBV7-9; size: -; J: TRBJ1-2; DNA: TGTGCCAGCAGCTTGGGACAGGGATATGGCTACACCTTC; CDR3: CASSLGQGYGYTF
D: -; V: TRBV6-5; size: -; J: TRBJ1-1; DNA: TGTGCCAGCAGCCGAACAGGCACTGAAGCTTTCTTT; CDR3: CASSRTGTEAFF
D: -; V: TRBV9; size: -; J: TRBJ2-3; DNA: TGTGCCAGCAGCGTAATACCGAGGGATACGCAGTATTTT; CDR3: CASSVIPRDTQYF
D: -; V: TRBV5-1; size: -; J: TRBJ1-3; DNA: TGCGCCAGCAGCTTGGTGGCGGGCTCTGGAAACACCATATATTTT; CDR3: CASSLVAGSGNTIYF
D: -; V: TRBV29-1; size: -; J: TRBJ1-5; DNA: TGCAGCGTTGCCGCCGCGGCAGGGAATCAGCCCCAGCATTTT; CDR3: CSVAAAAGNQPQHF
D: TRBD1; V: TRBV4-1; size: -; J: TRBJ2-3; DNA: TGCGCCAGCAGCCAAGACAACAGGGGACCCAGAGATACGCAGTATTTT; CDR3: CASSQDNRGPRDTQYF
D: TRBD2; V: TRBV7-8; size: -; J: TRBJ2-1; DNA: TGTGCCAGCAGTCTGTCGACTAGCGGGACATACAATGAGCAGTTCTTC; CDR3: CASSLSTSGTYNEQFF
D: -; V: TRBV5-1; size: once; J: TRBJ2-2; DNA: TGCGCCAGCAGCTTGGTTAGCGATATTACCGGGGAGCTGTTTTTT; CDR3: CASSLVSDITGELFF
D: -; V: TRBV2; size: few; J: TRBJ1-2; DNA: TGTGCCAGCGGTTCGGGTGGCTACACCTTC; CDR3: CASGSGGYTF
D: -; V: TRBV7-8; size: -; J: TRBJ2-1; DNA: TGTGCCAGCAGCTTTAGGCGGGCTAGCAGATACAATGAGCAGTTCTTC; CDR3: CASSFRRASRYNEQFF
D: -; V: TRBV5-1; size: once; J: TRBJ2-5; DNA: TGCGCCAGCAGCTCGGATAACGAAGTAGGACAGAAAGAGACCCAGTACTTC; CDR3: CASSSDNEVGQKETQYF
D: TRBD1; V: TRBV4-1; size: -; J: TRBJ2-6; DNA: TGCGCCAGCAGGCGGGACAGGACCAGCTCTGGGGCCAACGTCCTGACTTTC; CDR3: CASRRDRTSSGANVLTF
D: TRBD2; V: TRBV27; size: -; J: TRBJ2-7; DNA: TGTGCCAGCAGTCCGCCCACTAGCGTGGACGAGCAGTACTTC; CDR3: CASSPPTSVDEQYF
D: TRBD2; V: TRBV4-1; size: -; J: TRBJ2-4; DNA: TGCGCCAGCAGCCAAGGAGGCGGGAGAGGGGCCAAAAACATTCAGTACTTC; CDR3: CASSQGGGRGAKNIQYF
D: -; V: TRBV30; size: -; J: TRBJ2-6; DNA: TGTGCCTGGAGTGAAGGGGCTAACTCTGGGGCCAACGTCCTGACTTTC; CDR3: CAWSEGANSGANVLTF
D: -; V: TRBV18; size: -; J: TRBJ1-2; DNA: TGTGCCAGCTCACCACCCTCCAGGTCGTCGGATGGCTACACCTTC; CDR3: CASSPPSRSSDGYTF
D: -; V: TRBV19; size: -; J: TRBJ2-1; DNA: TGTGCCAGTAGTTTGGAGAGGACAATTAGGAATGAGCAGTTCTTC; CDR3: CASSLERTIRNEQFF
D: -; V: TRBV6-1; size: -; J: TRBJ2-5; DNA: TGTGCCAGCAGTAGGGAGCCCCAGGAGACCCAGTACTTC; CDR3: CASSREPQETQYF
D: -; V: TRBV4-1; size: -; J: TRBJ2-5; DNA: TGCGCCAGCAGCCCTACAGGGGAGGCGGGAGAGACCCAGTACTTC; CDR3: CASSPTGEAGETQYF
D: -; V: TRBV27; size: -; J: TRBJ1-2; DNA: TGTGCCAGCAGCTTTACGGCGGTTACTAACTATGGCTACACCTTC; CDR3: CASSFTAVTNYGYTF
D: TRBD2; V: TRBV28; size: -; J: TRBJ2-5; DNA: TGTGCCAGCAGTTTAGGGAGTAGGGCTAGCGGGAGGCGGGAGACCCAGTACTTC; CDR3: CASSLGSRASGRRETQYF
D: TRBD1; V: TRBV5-1; size: -; J: TRBJ1-1; DNA: TGCGCCAGCAGCTCCGACAGGGGAATGAACACTGAAGCTTTCTTT; CDR3: CASSSDRGMNTEAFF
D: TRBD1; V: TRBV5-1; size: -; J: TRBJ1-1; DNA: TGCGCCAGCAGCACCCGGGACAGGGGGACTGAAGCTTTCTTT; CDR3: CASSTRDRGTEAFF
D: -; V: TRBV6-1; size: once; J: TRBJ2-2; DNA: TGTGCCGCTACACCGACAGGTTTAATAGCCGGGGAGCTGTTTTTT; CDR3: CAATPTGLIAGELFF
D: TRBD2; V: TRBV7-6; size: -; J: TRBJ2-3; DNA: TGTGCCAGCAGCTTAGAGGCTAGCGGAAGCACAGATACGCAGTATTTT; CDR3: CASSLEASGSTDTQYF
D: -; V: TRBV6-5; size: -; J: TRBJ2-7; DNA: TGTGCCAGCAGCAACAGGGTCACCTACGAGCAGTACTTC; CDR3: CASSNRVTYEQYF
D: -; V: TRBV4-1; size: -; J: TRBJ2-7; DNA: TGCGCCAGCAGTCCCAACTCGATCAGGGGGCAGTACTTC; CDR3: CASSPNSIRGQYF
D: TRBD1; V: TRBV6-4; size: -; J: TRBJ1-5; DNA: TGTGCCAGCAGCGCCGACCCGGGACAGGGCCCCTCGCCCCAGCATTTT; CDR3: CASSADPGQGPSPQHF
D: -; V: TRBV6-6; size: -; J: TRBJ1-4; DNA: TGTGCCACCAAGAGGTGGGCAGGGATGAATGAAAAACTGTTTTTT; CDR3: CATKRWAGMNEKLFF
D: -; V: TRBV19; size: -; J: TRBJ2-6; DNA: TGTGCCAGTTGCCGGGTGGACAGATCTCCTGGGGCCAACGTCCTGACTTTC; CDR3: CASCRVDRSPGANVLTF
D: -; V: TRBV5-4; size: -; J: TRBJ2-3; DNA: TGTGCCAGCAGCTTGGATTATCGGGGGAAACTTAATACGCAGTATTTT; CDR3: CASSLDYRGKLNTQYF
D: -; V: TRBV7-9; size: -; J: TRBJ1-1; DNA: TGTGCCAGCCGCGGACAGCAGAACACTGAAGCTTTCTTT; CDR3: CASRGQQNTEAFF
D: -; V: TRBV7-9; size: -; J: TRBJ1-4; DNA: TGTGCCAGCAGCCGCGGGGTGGCAAAACTGTTTTTT; CDR3: CASSRGVAKLFF
D: TRBD1; V: TRBV5-4; size: few; J: TRBJ2-7; DNA: TGTGCCAGCAGATCCCAGGGGGTCCCCTACGAGCAGTACTTC; CDR3: CASRSQGVPYEQYF
D: TRBD2; V: TRBV6-1; size: -; J: TRBJ2-7; DNA: TGTGCCAGCAGTGACAGGACTAGCGGGAGCTACGAGCAGTACTTC; CDR3: CASSDRTSGSYEQYF
D: TRBD2; V: TRBV6-5; size: -; J: TRBJ2-3; DNA: TGTGCCAGCACCGGTCAAGCGGGATGGGGAGATACGCAGTATTTT; CDR3: CASTGQAGWGDTQYF
D: TRBD1; V: TRBV2; size: -; J: TRBJ1-5; DNA: TGTGCCAGCAGTGAGGGGCAGGGGGGAGGTCAGCCCCAGCATTTT; CDR3: CASSEGQGGGQPQHF